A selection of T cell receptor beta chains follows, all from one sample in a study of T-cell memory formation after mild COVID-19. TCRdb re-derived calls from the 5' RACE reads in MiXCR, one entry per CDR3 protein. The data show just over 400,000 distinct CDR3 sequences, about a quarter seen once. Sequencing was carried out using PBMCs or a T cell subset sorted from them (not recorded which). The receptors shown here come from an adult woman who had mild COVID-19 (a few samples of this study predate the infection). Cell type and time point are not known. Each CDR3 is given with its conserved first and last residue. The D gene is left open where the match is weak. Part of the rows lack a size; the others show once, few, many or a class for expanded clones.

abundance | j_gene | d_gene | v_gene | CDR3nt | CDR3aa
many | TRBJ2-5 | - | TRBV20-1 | TGCAGTGCTAGAGACGGGGGTCTTTGGGAGACCCAGTACTTC | CSARDGGLWETQYF
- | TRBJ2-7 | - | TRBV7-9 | TGTGCCAGCAGCCAGACTAGGGAGCAGTACTTC | CASSQTREQYF
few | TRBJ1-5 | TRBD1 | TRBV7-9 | TGTGCCAGCAGCTCACACGGGACAGGGCCCAATCAGCCCCAGCATTTT | CASSSHGTGPNQPQHF
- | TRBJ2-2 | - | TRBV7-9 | TGTGCCAGCAGCGTGCGCGGGGGCCACACCGGGGAGCTGTTTTTT | CASSVRGGHTGELFF
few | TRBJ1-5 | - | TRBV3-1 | TGTGCCAGCAGCCAAGATCGCGCACGGCCGGCCCAGCATTTT | CASSQDRARPAQHF
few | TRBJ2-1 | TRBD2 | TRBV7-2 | TGTGCCAGCAGCTTAGGCGGCGGCGGGAGGGCCGCTGGTTACAATGAGCAGTTCTTC | CASSLGGGGRAAGYNEQFF
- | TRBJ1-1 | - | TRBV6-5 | TGTGCCAGCAGGGATAGACAGGCTGGAGCTTTCTTT | CASRDRQAGAFF
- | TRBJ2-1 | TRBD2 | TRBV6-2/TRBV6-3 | TGTGCCTCATACTCTAGCGGGAGGAGCTCCTACAATGAGCAGTTCTTC | CASYSSGRSSYNEQFF
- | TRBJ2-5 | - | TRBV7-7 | TGTGCTAGCAGCCCCACCGGACTGATCGAAGAGACCCAGTACTTC | CASSPTGLIEETQYF
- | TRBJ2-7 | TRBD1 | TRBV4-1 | TGCGCCAGCAGCCTCCGTCCGGGACAGGTCGACTACGAGCAGTACTTC | CASSLRPGQVDYEQYF
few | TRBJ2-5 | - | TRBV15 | TGTGCCACCGGGCTCTTGGGGTCGGGGGAAGAGACCCAGTACTTC | CATGLLGSGEETQYF
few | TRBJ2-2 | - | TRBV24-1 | TGTGCCACCAGTGATTTGAGGACATTGAACACCGGGGAGCTGTTTTTT | CATSDLRTLNTGELFF
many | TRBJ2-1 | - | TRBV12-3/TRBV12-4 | TGTGCCAGCACCCTCCTGGGGGGGCTTAGTGAGCAGTTCTTC | CASTLLGGLSEQFF
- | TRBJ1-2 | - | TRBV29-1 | TGCAGCGTTCGGGGCTACACCTTC | CSVRGYTF
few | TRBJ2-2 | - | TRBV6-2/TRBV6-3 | TGTGCCAGCAGTTACTCGTGGCTACTCGGGGAGCTGTTTTTT | CASSYSWLLGELFF
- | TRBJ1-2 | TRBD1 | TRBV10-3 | TGTGCCATCAGTGAGATAACAGGGGACGGCTACACCTTC | CAISEITGDGYTF
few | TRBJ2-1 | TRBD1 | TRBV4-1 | TGCGCCAGCAGCCAAGGGGACAGGGGGGCGAACAATGAGCAGTTCTTC | CASSQGDRGANNEQFF
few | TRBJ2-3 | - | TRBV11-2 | TGTGCCAGCACCCCCTCAATAGATACGCAGTATTTT | CASTPSIDTQYF
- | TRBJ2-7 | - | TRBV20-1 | TGCAGTGCTAGAGATTTTGTGGGGTCGACAGAGGAGCAGTACTTC | CSARDFVGSTEEQYF
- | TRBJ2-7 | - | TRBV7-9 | TGTGCCAGCAGTCCCCATGGGGTCTACGAGCAGTACTTC | CASSPHGVYEQYF